These 7 T cell receptor beta chains came from one sample sequenced in a study of cytomegalovirus exposure and HLA in healthy donors. The PCR had 60 Vbeta and 13 Jbeta primers. The table came from immunoSEQ multiplex PCR; TCRdb's copy has only in-frame clones and leaves some out. The sample yields 150,000 to 200,000 clones, 82% seen once. Material for sequencing was PBMCs. The source is a middle-aged man in good health and CMV-seronegative.

This chain links TRBV4-2 with TRBJ2-5; weak D call: TRBD2 (6 bases). CDR1 and CDR2 (germline): LGHNA, YNFKEQ. This CDR3 is 13 amino acids long. Between the trimmed V and J ends, which lost 4 bases and 3 bases, there was a span of 9 bases. CDR3 protein: CASSPGLEETQYF. As DNA, the CDR3 is TGTGCCAGCAGCCCGGGACTTGAAGAGACCCAGTACTTC.

The chain carries TRBV2 and TRBJ1-4; 7 bases line up with TRBD1. The ends lost 6 bases at V and 6 bases at J; junction bases unmatched: 10. Germline CDR1 SNHLY, CDR2 FYNNEI. This CDR3 has 15 residues. The CDR3 DNA follows: TGTGCCAGCAGCGTTGACAGGGCCAGCTATGAAAAACTGTTTTTT. It is translated as CASSVDRASYEKLFF.

The chain uses TRBV7-2 and TRBJ1-2, with 9 bases matching TRBD1. CDR1 and CDR2 (germline): SGHTA, FQGNSA. V lost 5 bases and J lost 3; bases outside the gene matches: 13. The CDR3 runs 17 residues. The CDR3 DNA reads TGTGCCAGCAGCCGCCGCGGGGGACAGGGTCAGTACTATGGCTACACCTTC. This codes for CASSRRGGQGQYYGYTF.

The CDR3 loop is CASSGLTLNEKLFF. DNA for the CDR3: TGTGCCAGTAGCGGGTTAACTCTTAATGAAAAACTGTTTTTT. The genes are TRBV19 and TRBJ1-4; D gene ambiguous. Trimming pared 6 bases from V and 4 bases from J, leaving 12 bases between. The CDR3 is 14 amino acids. Germline CDR1 and CDR2: LNHDA and SQIVND (reference sequence).

This rearrangement joins TRBV7-8 to TRBJ1-4, with D hard to call. This CDR3 contains 15 residues. V shed 2 bases and J shed 7 bases, with 14 bases lying between them. Germline V gives CDR1 SGHVS, CDR2 FQNEAQ. CDR3 nucleotides: TGTGCCAGCAGCTTATCTGAGACATTCGGTGAAAAACTGTTTTTT. Amino acid sequence: CASSLSETFGEKLFF.

V usage is TRBV28 and J usage is TRBJ1-3; TRBD1 agrees at 7 bases. The germline V gene encodes CDR1 MDHEN and CDR2 SYDVKM. This CDR3 is 15 amino acids long. Trimming took 3 bases from V and 2 from J; bases not matched to a gene: 4. The CDR3: CASSFPRGAGNTIYF. In nucleotides, the CDR3 is TGTGCCAGCAGTTTCCCCAGGGGGGCTGGAAACACCATATATTTT.

This clone occurred a few times. The rearrangement links TRBV28 to TRBJ1-2; D not resolved. This CDR3 contains 15 residues. The ends were cut back, 5 bases at V and 6 bases at J, with 19 bases in the middle. Germline V gene data show CDR1 as MDHEN and CDR2 as SYDVKM. CDR3 coding DNA: TGTGCCAGCAGTCCCCCGGGGAAGTTGGACCATGGCTACACCTTC. Translated: CASSPPGKLDHGYTF.